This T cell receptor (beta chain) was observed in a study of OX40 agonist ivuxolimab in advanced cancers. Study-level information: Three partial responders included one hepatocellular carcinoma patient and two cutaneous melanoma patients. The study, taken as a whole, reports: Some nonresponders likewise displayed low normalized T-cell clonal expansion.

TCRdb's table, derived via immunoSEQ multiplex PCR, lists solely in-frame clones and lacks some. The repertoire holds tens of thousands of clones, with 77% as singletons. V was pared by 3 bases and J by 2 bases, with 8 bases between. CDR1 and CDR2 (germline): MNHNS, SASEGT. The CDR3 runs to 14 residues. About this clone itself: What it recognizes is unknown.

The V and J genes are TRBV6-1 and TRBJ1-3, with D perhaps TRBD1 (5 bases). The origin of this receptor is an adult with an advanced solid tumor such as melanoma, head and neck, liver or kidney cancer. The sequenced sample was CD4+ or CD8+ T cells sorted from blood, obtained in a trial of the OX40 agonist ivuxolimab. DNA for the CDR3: TGTGCCAGCAGTGATTGGGGGACTGGAAACACCATATATTTT. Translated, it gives CASSDWGTGNTIYF.